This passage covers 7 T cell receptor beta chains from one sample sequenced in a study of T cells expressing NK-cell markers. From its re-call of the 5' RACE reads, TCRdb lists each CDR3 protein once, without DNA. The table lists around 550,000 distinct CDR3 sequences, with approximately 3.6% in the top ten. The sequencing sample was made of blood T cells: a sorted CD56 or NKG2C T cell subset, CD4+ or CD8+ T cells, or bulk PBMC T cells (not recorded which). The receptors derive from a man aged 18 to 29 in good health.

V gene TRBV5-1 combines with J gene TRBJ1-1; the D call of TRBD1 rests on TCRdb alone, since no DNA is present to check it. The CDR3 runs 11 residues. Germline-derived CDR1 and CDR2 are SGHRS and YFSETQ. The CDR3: CASSWGQEAFF.

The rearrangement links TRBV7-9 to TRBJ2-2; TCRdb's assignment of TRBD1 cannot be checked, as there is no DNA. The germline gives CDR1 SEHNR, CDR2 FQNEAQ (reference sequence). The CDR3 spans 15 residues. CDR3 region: CASSFTDRGTGELFF.

The CDR3 here is CASSLTGLAGAYNEQFF. The chain recombines TRBV5-1 with TRBJ2-1; TCRdb outputs TRBD2, but without DNA this stays unchecked. The germline gives CDR1 SGHRS, CDR2 YFSETQ. The CDR3 spans 17 residues.

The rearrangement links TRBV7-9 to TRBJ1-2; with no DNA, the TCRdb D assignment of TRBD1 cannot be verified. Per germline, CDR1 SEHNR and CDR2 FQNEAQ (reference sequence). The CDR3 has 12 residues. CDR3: CASSTRQGGYTF.

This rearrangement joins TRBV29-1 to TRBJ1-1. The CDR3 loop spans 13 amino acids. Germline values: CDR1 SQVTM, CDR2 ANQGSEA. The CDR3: CSVYGPTGNEAFF.

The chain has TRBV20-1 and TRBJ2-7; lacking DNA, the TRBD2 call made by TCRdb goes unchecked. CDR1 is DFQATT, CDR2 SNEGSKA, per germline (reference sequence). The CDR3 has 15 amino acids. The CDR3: CSARDGLAGVNEQYF.

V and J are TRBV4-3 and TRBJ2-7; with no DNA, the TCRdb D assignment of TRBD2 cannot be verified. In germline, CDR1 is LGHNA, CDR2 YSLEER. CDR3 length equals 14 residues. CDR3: CASSQDPSVYEQYF.